These T cell receptor beta chains were read from a single sample in a study of blood T cell repertoires in COVID-19. Clones were read by immunoSEQ multiplex PCR, and TCRdb kept only the in-frame ones, dropping some. Of approximately 150,000 clones in the sample, about 92% were seen once. The sequenced material came from peripheral blood. The origin of the receptors is a human donor in a cohort sampled during active COVID-19. Both conserved end residues are part of each CDR3. Fields, in order: V gene, J gene, CDR3 protein.

TRBV10-3	TRBJ2-7	CAISRGGDLYEQYF
TRBV5-1	TRBJ2-3	CASSPHGGEGADTQYF
TRBV10-3	TRBJ2-3	CAISGGGGPDTQYF
TRBV19	TRBJ2-3	CASTPTTGRGPSTDTQYF
TRBV7-2	TRBJ2-3	CASRSVWSTDTQYF
TRBV11-3	TRBJ2-1	CASSLEPGTGLNEQFF
TRBV6-6	TRBJ2-1	CASSYAGGYNEQFF
TRBV5-6	TRBJ2-7	CASSSLDRAGYEQYF
TRBV30	TRBJ2-3	CAWEFTSGARPDTQYF
TRBV6-2/TRBV6-3	TRBJ2-3	CASSYPAGGEYF
TRBV9	TRBJ2-2	CASSGHRGQVGTGELFF
TRBV20-1	TRBJ2-1	CSASDRDREHNEQFF
TRBV20-1	TRBJ2-7	CSARDIYEQYF
TRBV19	TRBJ2-3	CASTRGAGTDTQYF
TRBV4-2	TRBJ2-7	CASSLGVGVEQYF
TRBV12-3/TRBV12-4	TRBJ1-1	CASSLTGDTEAFF
TRBV6-6	TRBJ1-1	CASSVRDREAFF
TRBV6-4	TRBJ2-2	CASSPGVDTGELFF
TRBV5-1	TRBJ2-5	CASSLSETQYF
TRBV6-5	TRBJ2-3	CASTAGLSTDTQYF
TRBV18	TRBJ1-4	CASSPRHISTNEKLFF
TRBV7-8	TRBJ2-3	CASSYSGGAGTDTQYF
TRBV10-3	TRBJ2-7	CAISEPQRGTSYEQYF
TRBV9	TRBJ2-1	CASSVKTGAVRNEQFF
TRBV2	TRBJ2-5	CASSEITRGTQYF
TRBV3-1/TRBV3-2	TRBJ1-2	CASSQQTGLRGYTF
TRBV27	TRBJ1-2	CASRAANYGYTF
TRBV7-2	TRBJ2-7	CASSVGQVAFGSYEQYF
TRBV15	TRBJ2-7	CATSRDKTGEQYF
TRBV4-1	TRBJ1-1	CASSQSGTPNLHTEAFF
TRBV4-1	TRBJ1-6	CASSQVDRGDNSPLHF
TRBV9	.	CASSVGSASSYEQYF
TRBV5-4	TRBJ1-2	CASSLQFSGGPNYGYTF
TRBV18	TRBJ2-7	CASSPTVSYEQYF
TRBV9	TRBJ2-1	CASSVGTSGGAYNEQFF
TRBV9	TRBJ2-3	CASSAATSGGSTDTQYF
TRBV6-1	TRBJ1-2	CASSEAIFAGGSGYGYTF
TRBV19	TRBJ1-2	CASKRANGGDFFLNYGYTF
TRBV4-2	TRBJ2-6	CASSQMAGTGGANVLTF
TRBV9	TRBJ2-5	CASTPGSFQETQYF
TRBV11-1	TRBJ1-5	CASSLRGGQPQHF
TRBV11-2	TRBJ1-1	CASSLDNSLGTEAFF
TRBV6-2/TRBV6-3	TRBJ2-5	CASSATGQTGAQYF
TRBV5-1	TRBJ2-7	CASSLGTGNMYEQYF
TRBV4-1	TRBJ1-2	CASSLQGSSGYTF
TRBV7-2	TRBJ1-2	CASSPWTGDAGGYTF
TRBV19	TRBJ2-2	CASSVRRGVNTGELFF
TRBV27	TRBJ1-6	CASSPDRVYSPLHF
TRBV18	TRBJ1-6	CASSPSGSPLHF
TRBV20-1	TRBJ2-3	CSAGDTQYF
TRBV11-2	TRBJ1-1	CASSPWEGRQHTEAFF
TRBV29-1	TRBJ1-4	CSVGGTGPKLFF
TRBV4-2	TRBJ2-3	CASSQAASGGASDTQYF
TRBV27	TRBJ1-1	CASSLYAPGQGTKNTEAFF
TRBV10-3	TRBJ1-6	CAISPGSGDNSPLHF